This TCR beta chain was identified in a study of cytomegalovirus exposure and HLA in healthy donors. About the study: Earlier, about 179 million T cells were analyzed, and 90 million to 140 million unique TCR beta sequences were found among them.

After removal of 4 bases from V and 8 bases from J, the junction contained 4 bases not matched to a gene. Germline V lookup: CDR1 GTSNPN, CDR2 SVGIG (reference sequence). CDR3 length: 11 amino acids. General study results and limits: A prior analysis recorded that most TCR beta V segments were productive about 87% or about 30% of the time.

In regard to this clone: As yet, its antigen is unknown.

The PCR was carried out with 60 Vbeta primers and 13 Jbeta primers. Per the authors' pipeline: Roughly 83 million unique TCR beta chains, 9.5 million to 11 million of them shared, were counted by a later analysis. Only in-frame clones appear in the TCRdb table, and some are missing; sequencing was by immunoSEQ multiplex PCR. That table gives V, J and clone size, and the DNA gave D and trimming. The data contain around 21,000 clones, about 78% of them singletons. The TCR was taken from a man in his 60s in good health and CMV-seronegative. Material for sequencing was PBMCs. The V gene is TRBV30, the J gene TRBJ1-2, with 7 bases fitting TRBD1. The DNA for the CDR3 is TGTGCCTGGACTACAGGGGTCGGCTACACCTTC. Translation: CAWTTGVGYTF. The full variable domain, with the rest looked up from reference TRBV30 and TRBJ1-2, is SQTIHQWPATLVQPVGSPLSLECTVEGTSNPNLYWYRQAAGRGLQLLFYSVGIGQISSEVPQNLSASRPQDRQFILSSKKLLLSDSGFYLCAWTTGVGYTFGSGTRLTVV.